Shown below are 14 T cell receptor beta chains from a single sample sequenced in a study of T cells in Graves' hyperthyroidism and ophthalmopathy. TCR beta CDR3 sequences were amplified from RNA transcripts. The study used the HTBI primer set for a first-round RT-PCR of the TCR CDR3. TCRdb analysed the multiplex PCR reads with MiXCR anew, one entry per CDR3 protein. This sample carries around 300,000 distinct CDR3 sequences, around 20% of them seen once, and the ten largest clones take 35% to 40%. The sequenced material came from blood. All receptors derive from a man aged 45 to 65 with Graves' ophthalmopathy.

This clonotype was counted between two and nine times. The gene calls are TRBV2 and TRBJ2-3; 10 bases are shared with TRBD2. V trimming: 2 bases; J trimming: 4 bases; junction bases outside the gene matches: 3. CDR3 length: 15 amino acids. CDR1 is SNHLY, CDR2 FYNNEI, per germline. The CDR3 loop is CASSELAGEADTQYF. The CDR3 region has the DNA TGTGCCAGCAGTGAACTAGCGGGAGAGGCAGATACGCAGTATTTT.

The chain carries TRBV6-1 and TRBJ2-5; TRBD2 aligns across 7 bases. Per germline, CDR1 MNHNS and CDR2 SASEGT. V lost 6 bases to trimming and J lost 2 bases; unmatched junction nucleotides: 9. The CDR3 spans 15 residues. This CDR3 reads CASSRDLAAQETQYF. CDR3 sequence (DNA): TGTGCCAGCAGCCGAGATCTAGCGGCACAAGAGACCCAGTACTTC.

The CDR3 region is CASSMGSALSYEQYF. CDR3 DNA sequence: TGTGCCAGTAGTATGGGATCAGCACTATCCTACGAGCAGTACTTC. V is TRBV19 and J is TRBJ2-7; D unclear. The germline V gene has CDR1 LNHDA and CDR2 SQIVND (reference sequence). The CDR3 has 15 amino acids. Trimming cost V 3 bases and J 1 base, with 13 bases left between them.

There are many counts of this clonotype. This CDR3 is CASSLIDGSNNEQFF. The DNA for the CDR3 is TGTGCCAGCAGCTTAATTGACGGGAGCAACAATGAGCAGTTCTTC. The chain links TRBV11-2 to TRBJ2-1, with a weak D call TRBD2 (6 bases). Trimming cost V 2 bases and J 5 bases, with 13 bases left between them. The CDR3 runs 15 residues. CDR1 is SGHAT, CDR2 FQNNGV, per germline.

The count of this clonotype is one. The chain recombines TRBV28 with TRBJ1-1; D remains ambiguous. The germline CDR1 and CDR2 sequences are MDHEN and SYDVKM. The CDR3 sequence is 15 residues long. V was clipped by 2 bases and J by 0 bases, with 10 bases between them. CDR3 protein: CASSLQAHVNTEAFF. In DNA form, the CDR3 reads TGTGCCAGCAGTTTACAGGCACATGTGAACACTGAAGCTTTCTTT.

This clonotype was counted many times. CDR3 in DNA: TGTGCCAGCAGTCCTCAGGAAGAGGCCTACGAGCAGTACTTC. It translates to CASSPQEEAYEQYF. This sequence joins TRBV12-3 or TRBV12-4 and TRBJ2-7; D is uncertain. CDR3 size: 14 residues. V was pared by 5 bases and J by 2 bases, with 13 bases between.

This clonotype appeared a few times. This chain joins TRBV9 and TRBJ2-2, with 10 nucleotides matching TRBD2. Germline trimming cut 2 bases from V and 2 bases from J; bases unmatched to any gene: 6. CDR3 length: 17 amino acids. Germline V gene lookup returns CDR1 SGDLS and CDR2 YYNGEE. The CDR3 DNA reads as TGTGCCAGCAGCGTGTCTAGCGGGGGAGCTAACACCGGGGAGCTGTTTTTT. This sequence encodes CASSVSSGGANTGELFF.

This clonotype occurred a few times. The chain has TRBV5-1 and TRBJ2-6, with D maybe TRBD1 (5 bases). The CDR3 consists of 16 residues. CDR1 is SGHRS, CDR2 YFSETQ, per germline. The germline V and J ends were trimmed by 4 bases and 3 bases, with 14 bases remaining between them. CDR3 sequence (DNA): TGCGCCAGCAGCGTTGGGGCAGGCAGTGGGGCCAACGTCCTGACTTTC. This codes for CASSVGAGSGANVLTF.

J is TRBJ1-4 and V is TRBV10-2; 7 bases agree with TRBD1. The V gene's germline CDR1 is WSHSY and CDR2 SAAADI. This CDR3 spans 13 amino acids. The ends lost 4 bases at V and 11 bases at J; junction bases unmatched: 7. CDR3 DNA: TGCGCCAGCAGTGCCGAGACAGGGATGAAACTGTTTTTT. It specifies CASSAETGMKLFF.

The chain has TRBV6-1 and TRBJ2-5; no reliable D call. Looked up from germline, CDR1 is MNHNS and CDR2 is SASEGT. The CDR3 is 13 residues long. V lost 6 bases and J lost 5, with 13 bases in between. CDR3 DNA sequence: TGTGCCAGCAGAACCTCGCCCCGGGAGACCCAGTACTTC. Amino acids: CASRTSPRETQYF.

This clonotype was seen only a few times. This chain connects TRBV5-1 to TRBJ2-1; 7 bases line up with TRBD2. The CDR3 length is 16 residues. With 1 base clipped from V and 7 bases from J, the junction kept 11 bases outside the gene matches. CDR1 is SGHRS and CDR2 is YFSETQ in the germline V gene. The CDR3 is CASSLTSSGGLNEQFF. The CDR3 coding sequence is TGCGCCAGCAGCTTGACCTCTAGCGGTGGCCTTAATGAGCAGTTCTTC.

The chain has TRBV20-1 and TRBJ2-7; D ambiguous. V lost 3 bases, J lost 0 bases, and 12 bases lay in between. The CDR3 has 14 residues. Germline CDR1 and CDR2: DFQATT and SNEGSKA (reference sequence). The CDR3 nucleotides are TGCAGTGCTAGTGAAGGTAGCATCTCCTACGAGCAGTACTTC. Translation: CSASEGSISYEQYF.

This clonotype was recorded at least ten times. The chain recombines TRBV11-2 with TRBJ2-7, with 11 bases that match TRBD1. Germline V CDR1 and CDR2: SGHAT, FQNNGV. The CDR3 runs to 16 residues. V lost 7 bases, J lost 3 bases, and 11 bases stayed unmatched. The CDR3 region is CASKFVGQGAFYEQYF. The CDR3 DNA sequence: TGTGCCAGCAAGTTTGTTGGACAGGGGGCATTCTACGAGCAGTACTTC.

The V and J genes are TRBV6-2 or TRBV6-3 and TRBJ2-1; 9 bases match TRBD2. V trimming: 6 bases; J trimming: 0 bases; junction bases outside the gene matches: 12. This CDR3 is built from 18 residues. Looked up from germline, CDR1 is MNHEY and CDR2 is SVGEGT. Written as DNA, the CDR3 is TGTGCCAGCAGCGCCCGGGCGGGAGGGCGGAGCTCCTACAATGAGCAGTTCTTC. The encoded protein is CASSARAGGRSSYNEQFF.